This is a list of T cell receptor beta chains from one sample in a study of blood T cells in healthy people across ages. TCRdb recomputed calls from the 5' RACE reads with MiXCR, one row per CDR3 protein. Among about a million distinct CDR3 sequences listed, under 50% were seen once. Specimen: blood. All receptors derive from a man aged 30-40 years in good health. Each CDR3 is given with its conserved first and last residue. The D gene is left open where the match is weak. The size entry is marked missing in some rows and otherwise reads once, few, many or a size class.

-	15	TRBJ2-7	-	TRBV7-9	CASSPTGMVIYEQYF	TGTGCCAGCAGCCCTACAGGAATGGTTATCTACGAGCAGTACTTC
-	15	TRBJ2-5	few	TRBV4-2	CASSHDTRVGETQYF	TGTGCCAGCAGCCACGATACTAGAGTAGGGGAGACCCAGTACTTC
TRBD2	15	TRBJ2-3	-	TRBV4-1	CASSQTSGVKDTQYF	TGCGCCAGCAGTCAGACTAGCGGGGTTAAAGATACGCAGTATTTT
-	15	TRBJ2-1	-	TRBV18	CASGATGSSYNEQFF	TGTGCCAGCGGGGCCACGGGGAGCTCCTACAATGAGCAGTTCTTC
-	12	TRBJ2-1	few	TRBV7-6	CASSHDRLEQFF	TGTGCCAGCAGCCATGACAGGCTGGAGCAGTTCTTC
-	15	TRBJ1-2	many	TRBV5-6	CASSEGPTSNYGYTF	TGTGCCAGCAGTGAGGGACCGACTTCTAACTATGGCTACACCTTC
-	15	TRBJ2-5	-	TRBV6-2/TRBV6-3	CASNAPSSSYYKQYF	TGTGCCAGCAATGCTCCCAGTTCCTCCTATTACAAGCAGTACTTC
-	18	TRBJ2-4	few	TRBV20-1	CSARYAGREVIGKNIQYF	TGCAGTGCTAGATATGCGGGCAGGGAGGTGATAGGCAAAAACATTCAGTACTTC
-	13	TRBJ1-1	-	TRBV9	CASSVEPGTEAFF	TGTGCCAGCAGCGTGGAGCCAGGAACTGAAGCTTTCTTT
-	16	TRBJ2-5	-	TRBV6-6	CASSPTSGITEETQYF	TGTGCCAGCAGTCCAACTTCCGGGATAACCGAAGAGACCCAGTACTTC
TRBD1	14	TRBJ2-1	few	TRBV5-1	CASSDTGQYNEQFF	TGCGCCAGCAGCGATACGGGACAGTACAATGAGCAGTTCTTC
-	14	TRBJ2-7	few	TRBV12-3/TRBV12-4	CASSPTISIYEQYF	TGTGCCAGCAGTCCCACGATCAGTATCTACGAGCAGTACTTC
-	13	TRBJ1-1	-	TRBV10-3	CAITRDLNTEAFF	TGTGCCATCACCCGGGACCTGAACACTGAAGCTTTCTTT
-	13	TRBJ1-2	-	TRBV24-1	CATSDSASDGYTF	TGTGCCACCAGTGATTCTGCTAGCGATGGCTACACCTTC
TRBD2	16	TRBJ2-5	few	TRBV20-1	CSARDPAAGKGETQYF	TGCAGTGCTAGAGATCCTGCAGCGGGGAAGGGAGAGACCCAGTACTTC
-	13	TRBJ2-7	-	TRBV27	CASIFRGTGEQYF	TGTGCCAGCATTTTTAGGGGGACTGGCGAGCAGTACTTC
-	12	TRBJ1-1	once	TRBV20-1	CSAPTDHTEAFF	TGCAGTGCCCCGACAGATCACACTGAAGCTTTCTTT
-	15	TRBJ1-4	-	TRBV20-1	CSARDEGTPNEKLFF	TGCAGTGCTAGAGATGAGGGTACACCTAATGAAAAACTGTTTTTT
-	15	TRBJ2-1	few	TRBV27	CASSLWADTHNEQFF	TGTGCCAGCAGTTTATGGGCGGACACCCACAATGAGCAGTTCTTC
TRBD1	13	TRBJ2-7	many	TRBV6-1	CASNGQEYYEQYF	TGTGCCAGCAACGGACAGGAATACTACGAGCAGTACTTC
TRBD1	15	TRBJ2-7	many	TRBV5-6	CASSLQGQPPYEQYF	TGTGCCAGCAGCTTGCAGGGACAGCCCCCCTACGAGCAGTACTTC
-	12	TRBJ2-7	few	TRBV20-1	CSAQELGYEQYF	TGCAGTGCTCAAGAGTTAGGTTACGAGCAGTACTTC
-	14	TRBJ1-3	few	TRBV5-1	CASRPDSNGNTIYF	TGCGCCAGCAGGCCGGACAGCAACGGAAACACCATATATTTT
-	15	TRBJ2-4	-	TRBV4-3	CASSQDGANFDIQYF	TGCGCCAGCAGCCAAGATGGGGCTAATTTTGACATTCAGTACTTC
-	13	TRBJ1-1	-	TRBV18	CASSNDAATEAFF	TGTGCCAGCTCAAACGATGCGGCCACTGAAGCTTTCTTT
-	13	TRBJ2-3	-	TRBV5-1	CASRVETVDTQYF	TGCGCCAGCAGGGTAGAGACAGTTGATACGCAGTATTTT
-	15	TRBJ2-7	-	TRBV29-1	CSVQGAQPSVYEQYF	TGCAGCGTTCAAGGGGCGCAACCCTCGGTCTACGAGCAGTACTTC
TRBD1	15	TRBJ2-6	few	TRBV6-5	CASNRDRAGANVLTF	TGTGCCAGCAACCGGGACAGGGCTGGGGCCAACGTCCTGACTTTC
-	13	TRBJ2-5	few	TRBV18	CASSPTPQETQYF	TGTGCCAGCTCACCTACGCCCCAAGAGACCCAGTACTTC
-	13	TRBJ2-7	many	TRBV7-2	CASSFEGRTEQYF	TGTGCCAGCAGCTTCGAGGGGCGTACGGAGCAGTACTTC